This TCR beta chain stems from a study of shared clonotypes between healthy human individuals. General observations from the study: Collection of samples was limited to blood; tissue repertoires likely differ.

Remarks on this clone: Its antigen is not identified.

The V and J ends lost 5 bases and 2 bases respectively, with 9 bases between them. Looked up from germline, CDR1 is LNHDA and CDR2 is SQIVND (reference sequence). The CDR3 is 13 residues long. TCRdb keeps only in-frame clones here, not all; method: immunoSEQ multiplex PCR. There are about 680,000 clones in the sample; approximately 75% occur only once, and about 2% lies in the top ten. Sequenced sample: memory CD4+ T cells sorted from blood. Stated subset: CD45RA-negative fraction. The receptor was derived from a woman aged 25-40 years in good health. This sequence joins TRBV19 and TRBJ1-1; D not certain. The CDR3 reads CASSYIVNTEAFF. The CDR3 coding sequence is TGTGCCAGTAGTTACATAGTAAACACTGAAGCTTTCTTT.